This is a list of T cell receptor beta chains from one sample in a study of identical twins. MiXCR was run by TCRdb on the 5' RACE reads, yielding one entry per CDR3 protein. Here the sample spans some 630,000 distinct CDR3 sequences, less than 9% being singletons. Separately, the same data were catalogued under a study of yellow fever vaccine responses in identical twins.

The sample consisted of PBMCs. These receptors all stem from a young woman in good health. The CDR3 runs from the conserved cysteine through the conserved F or W. Fields, in order: D gene, V gene, J gene, clone size, CDR3 DNA, CDR3 protein. The D gene is left open where the match is weak. Size is stated for part of the rows, as once, few or many counts, or as a class when the clone is expanded.

>-|TRBV4-1|TRBJ2-1|-
TGCGCCAGCAGCCAAGAACTCAGGGGCACACACAATGAGCAGTTCTTC
CASSQELRGTHNEQFF
>TRBD2|TRBV28|TRBJ2-1|many
TGTGCCAGCAGTTTGGGCGGGGGGAAAGCCAATGAGCAGTTCTTC
CASSLGGGKANEQFF
>-|TRBV9|TRBJ2-2|-
TGTGCCAGCAGCGTAGGGGGGCAGACGAACACCGGGGAGCTGTTTTTT
CASSVGGQTNTGELFF
>TRBD1|TRBV20-1|TRBJ2-5|few
TGCAGTGCACCTAAACCGGGACAGGGTGAGACCCAGTACTTC
CSAPKPGQGETQYF
>TRBD2|TRBV9|TRBJ2-7|few
TGTGCCAGCAGCGCCGGACTAGCGGGAGTGGACGAGCAGTACTTC
CASSAGLAGVDEQYF
>-|TRBV27|TRBJ2-7|-
TGTGCCAGCAGTTTATTTTGGGCAGGGGAAGAGGCCTACGAGCAGTACTTC
CASSLFWAGEEAYEQYF
>-|TRBV12-3/TRBV12-4|TRBJ2-2|many
TGTGCCAGCAGTTTACCCCGCACCGGGGAGCTGTTTTTT
CASSLPRTGELFF
>-|TRBV20-1|TRBJ2-1|few
TGCAGTGCTAGAGATTTCGTGTCTCGGGGGAGCTCCTACAATGAGCAGTTCTTC
CSARDFVSRGSSYNEQFF
>-|TRBV24-1|TRBJ2-5|few
TGTGCCACCGGGACGGCCCAGGCCCAGTACTTC
CATGTAQAQYF
>-|TRBV6-1|TRBJ2-3|few
TGTGCCAGCATCGGTCGAGGCGGGGTCACAGATACGCAGTATTTT
CASIGRGGVTDTQYF
>TRBD2|TRBV9|TRBJ2-2|-
TGTGCCAGCAGCGTTGCGGGAGACACCGGGGAGCTGTTTTTT
CASSVAGDTGELFF
>-|TRBV20-1|TRBJ1-5|many
TGCAGTGCTAGAGCCCCTGTGTCCTACCTGGATCAGCCCCAGCATTTT
CSARAPVSYLDQPQHF
>-|TRBV7-9|TRBJ2-7|few
TGTGCCAGCAGCTTAAATTGGCGGGACGAGCAGTACTTC
CASSLNWRDEQYF
>-|TRBV15|TRBJ2-7|-
TGTGCCACCAGCAGACCAGGGGCGAGCTCCTACGAGCAGTACTTC
CATSRPGASSYEQYF
>-|TRBV5-1|TRBJ1-1|-
TGCGCCAGCAGCTTGTGGCCGGAGGGCACTGAAGCTTTCTTT
CASSLWPEGTEAFF
>TRBD2|TRBV7-6|TRBJ2-1|few
TGTGCCAGCAGCCCCACTGACGGGGGGGCCTCTGAGCAGTTCTTC
CASSPTDGGASEQFF
>TRBD1|TRBV4-2|TRBJ1-4|few
TGTGCCAGCAGCCACCAGACAGGGGCTAATGAAAAACTGTTTTTT
CASSHQTGANEKLFF
>-|TRBV14|TRBJ1-3|-
TGTGCCAGCAGCCACCCAGGGGCTGGAAACACCATATATTTT
CASSHPGAGNTIYF
>-|TRBV6-1|TRBJ1-1|few
TGTGCCAGCATAAGGACCTCGGTCATGAACACTGAAGCTTTCTTT
CASIRTSVMNTEAFF
>-|TRBV5-1|TRBJ1-4|many
TGCGCCAGCAGCTTGGACGGTGAAAAACTGTTTTTT
CASSLDGEKLFF
>TRBD1|TRBV28|TRBJ2-3|-
TGTGCCAGCAGCGGCACAGGGGGTTTGGCAGATACGCAGTATTTT
CASSGTGGLADTQYF
>TRBD2|TRBV7-9|TRBJ2-5|many
TGTGCCAGCAGCTTGGTTAGCGGGAGCGAGACCCAGTACTTC
CASSLVSGSETQYF
>TRBD1|TRBV12-3/TRBV12-4|TRBJ2-3|many
TGTGCCAGCAGTTTCGGGGGGACAGGGGGCGCAGGTGGTACGCAGTATTTT
CASSFGGTGGAGGTQYF
>-|TRBV20-1|TRBJ2-1|-
TGCAGTGCTGTTCAGGCCGGGGTTCTCTCGTTCTTC
CSAVQAGVLSFF
>-|TRBV12-3/TRBV12-4|TRBJ1-4|few
TGTGCCAGCAGTTTTGAGGAAAAACTGTTTTTT
CASSFEEKLFF
>TRBD1|TRBV7-6|TRBJ1-3|-
TGTGCCAGCAGCATGCCGGGACAGGGAAACACCATATATTTT
CASSMPGQGNTIYF
>-|TRBV29-1|TRBJ1-1|-
TGCAGCGCTGGGAGGAGCACTGAAGCTTTCTTT
CSAGRSTEAFF
>-|TRBV28|TRBJ1-5|many
TGTGCCAGCAGTTTAGGGTTCTGGAGCAATCAGCCCCAGCATTTT
CASSLGFWSNQPQHF
>-|TRBV7-6|TRBJ1-5|-
TGTGCCAGCAGCGCCAAACAGGGTGAACTTCAGCCCCAGCATTTT
CASSAKQGELQPQHF
>TRBD1|TRBV20-1|TRBJ1-4|few
TGCAGTGCGAGAAGGGAGGACAGGGGGCTGGGAGAAAAACTGTTTTTT
CSARREDRGLGEKLFF
>TRBD2|TRBV20-1|TRBJ2-1|few
TGCAGTGCCCCGCCGGGACTAGAAATGGTAGGGGCCAACAATGAGCAGTTCTTC
CSAPPGLEMVGANNEQFF
>-|TRBV5-1|TRBJ1-6|-
TGCGCCAGCAGCCCTGACGGGGTTTGGTATTCACCCCTCCACTTT
CASSPDGVWYSPLHF
>-|TRBV5-1|TRBJ1-2|few
TGCGCCAGCCGGGTGGGGGACTATGGCTACACCTTC
CASRVGDYGYTF
>TRBD1|TRBV4-1|TRBJ1-1|many
TGCGCCAGCAGCCAAGAACCCGGGACAGCCTACTACACTGAAGCTTTCTTT
CASSQEPGTAYYTEAFF
>TRBD1|TRBV12-3/TRBV12-4|TRBJ1-5|many
TGTGCCAGCAGTATAACAGGGGCCAATCAGCCCCAGCATTTT
CASSITGANQPQHF
>TRBD1|TRBV5-1|TRBJ2-5|few
TGCGCCAGCAGCTTGTTCCCCCCAGAAAGGGGGCTAGAGACCCAGTACTTC
CASSLFPPERGLETQYF
>TRBD1|TRBV7-6|TRBJ2-2|many
TGTGCCAGCAGCTCGGGACAGCGGAACACCGGGGAGCTGTTTTTT
CASSSGQRNTGELFF
>-|TRBV7-9|TRBJ1-1|-
TGTGCCAGCAGCTCGCGGACAGTCGGGCTTATGAACACTGAAGCTTTCTTT
CASSSRTVGLMNTEAFF
>-|TRBV7-9|TRBJ2-5|-
TGTGCCAGCAGCCCCTCGGGGGCGGGGGAAGAGACCCAGTACTTC
CASSPSGAGEETQYF
>-|TRBV20-1|TRBJ2-5|many
TGCAGTGCTCGAAGATCTGGGCTGGGGGAGACCCAGTACTTC
CSARRSGLGETQYF
>-|TRBV5-6|TRBJ2-6|-
TGTGCCAGCAGCGGCGGTCCAAAGGCTGGGGCCAACGTCCTGACTTTC
CASSGGPKAGANVLTF
>-|TRBV2|TRBJ2-7|-
TGTGCCAGCAGTTCCGGACCGGGGTACGAGCAGTACTTC
CASSSGPGYEQYF
>TRBD2|TRBV3-1|TRBJ2-7|-
TGTGCCAGCAGCCAAGCTAGCGGGAGTTACGAGCAGTACTTC
CASSQASGSYEQYF
>-|TRBV20-1|TRBJ2-2|few
TGCAGTGCTAGAGACTCCCACAAGGAGACTACCCCTAACACCGGGGAGCTGTTTTTT
CSARDSHKETTPNTGELFF
>-|TRBV5-1|TRBJ2-2|-
TGCGCCAGCAGCATATCCGTCTCGGGGGCGAACACCGGGGAGCTGTTTTTT
CASSISVSGANTGELFF
>TRBD2|TRBV7-2|TRBJ2-6|-
TGTGCCAGCAGCTTCTCCGGGGGGGGCTCTGGGGCCAACGTCCTGACTTTC
CASSFSGGGSGANVLTF
>-|TRBV28|TRBJ2-2|few
TGTGCCAGCAGTAGACCCCCGACTCCACCCGGGGAGCTGTTTTTT
CASSRPPTPPGELFF
>TRBD2|TRBV14|TRBJ2-1|few
TGTGCCAGCAGCCAAGCGGGACTATATTACAATGAGCAGTTCTTC
CASSQAGLYYNEQFF
>TRBD2|TRBV5-1|TRBJ2-7|-
TGCGCCAGCAGCTTAGCGGGGGACCGCTACGAGCAGTACTTC
CASSLAGDRYEQYF
>-|TRBV2|TRBJ1-5|many
TGTGCCAGCAGTGAGAGCTATAGCAATCAGCCCCAGCATTTT
CASSESYSNQPQHF
>-|TRBV4-1|TRBJ1-1|many
TGCGCCAGCAGCCACGGACAGCAAGATGAAGCTTTCTTT
CASSHGQQDEAFF
>TRBD2|TRBV4-2|TRBJ2-3|few
TGTGCCAGCAGCCAAGAACTAGCGGGGGGTAACAGGGATACGCAGTATTTT
CASSQELAGGNRDTQYF
>-|TRBV15|TRBJ2-1|many
TGTGCCACCAGCAGAGGGGGCGACTATAATGAGCAGTTCTTC
CATSRGGDYNEQFF
>TRBD2|TRBV7-9|TRBJ2-1|-
TGTGCCAGCAGCCCCGGGACTAGCGTGAACAATGAGCAGTTCTTC
CASSPGTSVNNEQFF
>TRBD2|TRBV7-2|TRBJ2-1|-
TGTGCCAGCAGGAGACCGGGGGGTTCCTACAATGAGCAGTTCTTC
CASRRPGGSYNEQFF
>TRBD1|TRBV28|TRBJ2-2|-
TGTGCCAGCACCCCGGGACAGAGAACCGGGGAGCTGTTTTTT
CASTPGQRTGELFF
>TRBD2|TRBV7-6|TRBJ2-3|few
TGTGCCAGCAGCGTTCGGACTAGCGGGGGTGACACAGATACGCAGTATTTT
CASSVRTSGGDTDTQYF
>TRBD1|TRBV4-1|TRBJ2-2|many
TGCGCCAGCAGCCAGAGAACAGGGGGCGTTCGGTCCGGGGAGCTGTTTTTT
CASSQRTGGVRSGELFF
>-|TRBV28|TRBJ1-1|-
TGTGCCAGCAGGGTTTGGGACACTGAAGCTTTCTTT
CASRVWDTEAFF